This T cell receptor beta chain derives from a study of beta chain features in type 1 diabetes. Study-wide results and limits: For Type 1 diabetes patients, all four CD4+ subsets carried TCRB CDR3s that were moderately but significantly shorter. The analysis here could not establish whether HLA type shapes TCRB rearrangement.

To note about this clone: Its antigen remains unidentified.

The isolated RNA, all of it, was reverse transcribed, so expressed TCRB transcripts were what got sequenced. Profiled with immunoSEQ multiplex PCR; TCRdb holds only in-frame clones, not every one. Of roughly 260,000 clones listed, about a fifth are singletons. Sorting based on CD45RO/CCR7/CD25/CD127/CD95/CD27 separated CD4+ naive, central memory, regulatory and stem cell-like memory cells. The sample was naive CD4+ T cells from blood. This TCR was sampled from a woman between 40 and 50 years old with type 1 diabetes.

The CDR3 region is CASSLSGTSGIFTDTQYF. As DNA, the CDR3 is TGTGCCAGCAGTTTATCCGGGACTAGCGGGATCTTCACAGATACGCAGTATTTT. V usage is TRBV28 and J usage is TRBJ2-3; 13 bases align to TRBD2. This CDR3 has 18 residues. Germline V lookup: CDR1 MDHEN, CDR2 SYDVKM. The V gene end was trimmed by 1 base and the J gene end by 2 bases; junction bases not matched to a gene: 6.